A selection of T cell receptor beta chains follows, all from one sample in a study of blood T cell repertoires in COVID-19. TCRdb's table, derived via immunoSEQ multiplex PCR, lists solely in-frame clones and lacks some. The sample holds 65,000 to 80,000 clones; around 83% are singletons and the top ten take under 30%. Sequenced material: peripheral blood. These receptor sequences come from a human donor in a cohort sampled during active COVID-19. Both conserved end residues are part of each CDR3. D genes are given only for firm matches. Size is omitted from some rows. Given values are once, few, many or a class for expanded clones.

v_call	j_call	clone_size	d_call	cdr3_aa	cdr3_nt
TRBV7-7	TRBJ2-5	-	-	CASSLGIGQLETQYF	TGTGCTAGCAGCTTAGGGATTGGACAGTTAGAGACCCAGTACTTC
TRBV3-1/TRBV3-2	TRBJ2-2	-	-	CASEEGGTGELFF	TGTGCCAGCGAAGAGGGAGGCACCGGGGAGCTGTTTTTT
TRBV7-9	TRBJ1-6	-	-	CASTLGGEHSPLHF	TGTGCCAGCACATTGGGGGGGGAACATTCACCCCTCCACTTT
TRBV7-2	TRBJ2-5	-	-	CASSLEAGNPQETQYF	TGTGCCAGCAGCTTAGAGGCAGGGAACCCTCAAGAGACCCAGTACTTC
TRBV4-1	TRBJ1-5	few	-	CASSQDGGSVFNQPQHF	TGCGCCAGCAGCCAAGACGGGGGTTCGGTTTTTAATCAGCCCCAGCATTTT
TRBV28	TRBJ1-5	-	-	CASSPLAGYNQPQHF	TGTGCCAGCAGCCCCCTGGCAGGGTACAATCAGCCCCAGCATTTT
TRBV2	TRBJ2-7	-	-	CASSGQGTSYEQYF	TGTGCCAGCAGTGGGCAGGGGACCTCCTACGAGCAGTACTTC
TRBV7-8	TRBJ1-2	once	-	CASSLVLGVSDYGYTF	TGTGCCAGCAGCTTAGTCCTAGGGGTATCGGACTATGGCTACACCTTC
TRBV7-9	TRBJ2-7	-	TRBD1	CASSSTGTYEQYF	TGTGCCAGCAGCTCGACAGGGACCTACGAGCAGTACTTC
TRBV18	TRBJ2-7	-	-	CASSPGGASYEQYF	TGTGCCAGCTCACCAGGGGGGGCCTCCTACGAGCAGTACTTC
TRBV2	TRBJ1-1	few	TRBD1	CASSGDRGSSEAFF	TGTGCCAGCAGTGGGGACAGGGGATCGTCTGAAGCTTTCTTT
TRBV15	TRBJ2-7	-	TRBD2	CATSRGGEGNYEQYF	TGTGCCACCAGCAGAGGGGGGGAGGGTAACTACGAGCAGTACTTC
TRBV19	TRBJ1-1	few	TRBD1	CASRTGVEAFF	TGTGCCAGCAGGACAGGGGTTGAAGCTTTCTTT